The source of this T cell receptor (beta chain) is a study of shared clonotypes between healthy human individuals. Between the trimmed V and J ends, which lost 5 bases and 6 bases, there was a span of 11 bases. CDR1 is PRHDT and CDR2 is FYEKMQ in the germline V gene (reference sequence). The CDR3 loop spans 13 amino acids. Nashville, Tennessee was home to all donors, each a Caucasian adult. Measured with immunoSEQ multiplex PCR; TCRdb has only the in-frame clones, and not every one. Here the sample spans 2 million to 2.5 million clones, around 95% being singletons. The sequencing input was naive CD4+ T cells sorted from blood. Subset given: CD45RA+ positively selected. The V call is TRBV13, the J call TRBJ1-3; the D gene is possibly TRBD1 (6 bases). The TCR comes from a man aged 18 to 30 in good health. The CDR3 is CASSPRGLNTIYF. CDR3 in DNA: TGTGCCAGCAGCCCCAGGGGATTAAACACCATATATTTT.